This passage covers 17 T cell receptor beta chains from one sample sequenced in a study of spatial heterogeneity in lung cancer. TCRdb ran MiXCR on the 5' RACE reads and lists one entry per CDR3 protein. The table records about 95,000 distinct CDR3 sequences, around 8.6% of them present only once. As to time point: sample taken at primary tumor resection. No cell sorting; template was whole RNA from tumor, lung tissue or PBMC. Source: PBMCs, taken at surgery. These receptors originate from a male donor with early-stage non-small cell lung cancer.

This clonotype was found many times. J is TRBJ2-5 and V is TRBV10-2, with TRBD2 matching 7 bases. Germline V gene lookup returns CDR1 WSHSY and CDR2 SAAADI. With 3 bases clipped from V and 5 bases from J, the junction kept 18 bases outside the gene matches. This CDR3 comprises 18 residues. Written as DNA, the CDR3 is TGCGCCAGCAGTGACCCGGATTTGAGCGGGGCCGCCGGGGAGACCCAGTACTTC. Its translation: CASSDPDLSGAAGETQYF.

In this sample, this clonotype turned up many times. The V gene is TRBV29-1, the J gene TRBJ2-1; 9 nucleotides align to TRBD2. Per germline, CDR1 SQVTM and CDR2 ANQGSEA. Losses at the gene ends were 4 bases for V and 7 bases for J; bases not matched to a gene: 11. This CDR3 spans 15 amino acids. The CDR3 here is CSVAKTSGGGNEQFF. The CDR3 region has the DNA TGCAGCGTTGCTAAGACTAGCGGCGGGGGGAATGAGCAGTTCTTC.

This clonotype was detected only a few times. Germline is not matched at one junction end, which may reflect a read error. J is TRBJ2-7 and V is TRBV7-2; D is ambiguous. The germline V gene encodes CDR1 SGHTA and CDR2 FQGNSA. CDR3 length: 14 amino acids. CDR3 loop: CASSLSPAATLRDF. The CDR3, as DNA: TGTGCCAGCAGCTTAAGTCCCGCAGCTACACTACGGGACTTC.

This clonotype has at least ten counts. This chain uses TRBV29-1 with TRBJ2-1; D ambiguous. The CDR3 totals 16 residues. The V end was cut by 3 bases, the J end by 0 bases, with 15 bases between. CDR1 SQVTM and CDR2 ANQGSEA come from the germline V gene. CDR3 coding DNA: TGCAGCGTTGAGATGGTGCCCGGCGGCTCCTACAATGAGCAGTTCTTC. Amino acids: CSVEMVPGGSYNEQFF.

This clonotype was recorded once. The V call is TRBV6-2 or TRBV6-3, the J call TRBJ2-5; possible D gene TRBD2, 7 bases. The CDR3 totals 13 residues. Trimming shortened V by 7 bases and J by 4 bases, and 13 bases separated the two germline ends. Looked up from germline, CDR1 is MNHEY and CDR2 is SVGEGT. The CDR3 here is CASTRGAGETQYF. Written as DNA, the CDR3 is TGTGCCAGCACCCGGGGGGCCGGAGAGACCCAGTACTTC.

The genes are TRBV29-1 and TRBJ2-4, with D perhaps being TRBD1 or TRBD2 (5 bases each). Germline V CDR1 and CDR2: SQVTM, ANQGSEA. V lost 6 bases, J lost 1 base, and 19 bases lay in between. This CDR3 is built from 16 residues. DNA for the CDR3: TGCAGCGTGTCGGGACGCTCCAAGGGGGCCAAAAACATTCAGTACTTC. Translation gives CSVSGRSKGAKNIQYF. The variable domain in full, completed from reference TRBV29-1 and TRBJ2-4, reads SAVISQKPSRDICQRGTSLTIQCQVDSQVTMMFWYRQQPGQSLTLIATANQGSEATYESGFVIDKFPISRPNLTFSTLTVSNMSPEDSSIYLCSVSGRSKGAKNIQYFGAGTRLSVL.

This clonotype was observed a handful of times. The rearrangement uses TRBV28 and TRBJ1-1; a weak D match, TRBD1 (5 bases). Germline-derived CDR1 and CDR2 are MDHEN and SYDVKM. V gave up 3 bases and J gave up 8 bases, with 10 bases separating them. This CDR3 has 12 residues. The CDR3 region is CASSFQGTEAFF. In nucleotides, the CDR3 is TGTGCCAGCAGTTTCCAGGGTACGGAAGCTTTCTTT.

This chain joins TRBV5-1 and TRBJ2-3; weak D call: TRBD1 (6 bases). The germline CDR1 and CDR2 sequences are SGHRS and YFSETQ. CDR3 length: 14 amino acids. The V end was cut by 2 bases, the J end by 0 bases, with 7 bases between. CDR3 amino acids: CASSFGQSTDTQYF. As DNA, the CDR3 is TGCGCCAGCAGCTTTGGACAGAGCACAGATACGCAGTATTTT.

This clonotype turned up a few times. The J gene is TRBJ1-2, the V gene TRBV7-2, with 7 bases lining up with TRBD1. V was pared by 6 bases and J by 2 bases, with 6 bases of the junction left unmatched. Per germline, CDR1 SGHTA and CDR2 FQGNSA. CDR3 length equals 14 residues. The chain's CDR3 is CASSKDRTNYGYTF. CDR3 bases: TGTGCCAGCAGTAAGGACAGGACCAACTATGGCTACACCTTC.

This clonotype was recorded many times. The chain employs TRBV12-3 or TRBV12-4 and TRBJ2-5; possibly TRBD2 for D (6 bases). Trimming cost V 3 bases and J 3 bases, with 17 bases left between them. This CDR3 has 16 residues. Here the CDR3 reads CASSFDSGSVKETQYF. For the CDR3, the DNA is TGTGCCAGCAGTTTCGATTCCGGGAGCGTTAAAGAGACCCAGTACTTC.

In its sample, this clonotype was seen many times. V and J are TRBV19 and TRBJ1-1, with a possible D match to TRBD1 (5 bases). CDR1 LNHDA and CDR2 SQIVND come from the germline V gene (reference sequence). The CDR3 runs 13 residues. V lost 5 bases and J lost 6, with 13 bases in between. The CDR3 here is CASSLRRGAEAFF. The CDR3 DNA reads TGTGCCAGTAGTTTGCGACGGGGGGCTGAAGCTTTCTTT. The full variable domain, completed using reference TRBV19 and TRBJ1-1, is DGGITQSPKYLFRKEGQNVTLSCEQNLNHDAMYWYRQDPGQGLRLIYYSQIVNDFQKGDIAEGYSVSREKKESFPLTVTSAQKNPTAFYLCASSLRRGAEAFFGQGTRLTVV.

This clonotype was detected many times. The chain uses TRBV11-2 and TRBJ2-3; possibly TRBD1 for D (6 bases). This CDR3 is 16 amino acids long. V lost 1 base, J lost 2 bases, and 13 bases lay in between. Germline CDR1 reads SGHAT; CDR2 reads FQNNGV. CDR3 protein: CASSLAGQGITDTQYF. CDR3 coding DNA: TGTGCCAGCAGCTTAGCCGGCCAGGGGATCACAGATACGCAGTATTTT.

This clonotype has ten or more counts. The rearrangement uses TRBV25-1 and TRBJ1-3, with D unresolved. V lost 3 bases and J lost 4, with 7 bases in between. Germline-derived CDR1 and CDR2 are MGHDK and SYGVNS. This CDR3 is built from 13 residues. CDR3 coding DNA: TGTGCCAGCAGTGACGGAAGAGGAAACACCATATATTTT. Amino acids: CASSDGRGNTIYF.

Comments on this clonotype: A read error may explain this, as a much larger clone is one base away. This chain connects TRBV5-1 to TRBJ2-3; TRBD1 matches 7 bases. Looked up from germline, CDR1 is SGHRS and CDR2 is YFSETQ. With V trimmed by 4 bases and J by 4 bases, 3 bases remained unmatched. This CDR3 comprises 13 residues. CDR3 DNA sequence: TGCGCCAGCAGCGTACAGGGGTCAGATACGCAGTATTTT. Its translation: CASSVQGSDTQYF. The full variable domain, with the rest looked up from reference TRBV5-1 and TRBJ2-3, is KAGVTQTPRYLIKTRGQQVTLSCSPISGHRSVSWYQQTPGQGLQFLFEYFSETQRNKGNFPGRFSGRQFSNSRSEMNVSTLELGDSALYLCASSVQGSDTQYFGPGTRLTVL.

The rearrangement links TRBV5-1 to TRBJ2-5; D is ambiguous. Trimming pared 2 bases from V and 4 bases from J, leaving 15 bases between. The CDR3 consists of 15 residues. In germline, CDR1 is SGHRS, CDR2 YFSETQ. The CDR3 sequence: CASSFGQIRGETQYF. The CDR3 DNA reads as TGCGCCAGCAGCTTCGGGCAGATCCGTGGAGAGACCCAGTACTTC.

This clonotype came up a few times. CDR3 in DNA: TGTGCCAGCAGTTTAGGACTAGCGGGGGGGCAACACTTCACAGATACGCAGTATTTT. Its protein is CASSLGLAGGQHFTDTQYF. The rearrangement uses TRBV12-3 or TRBV12-4 and TRBJ2-3; 14 nucleotides agree with TRBD2. The V gene end was trimmed by 1 base and the J gene end by 2 bases; junction bases not matched to a gene: 8. The CDR3 consists of 19 residues.

This clonotype was seen more than once but under ten times. This chain links TRBV7-9 with TRBJ2-7; D remains unclear. The CDR3 covers 13 residues. CDR1 is SEHNR and CDR2 is FQNEAQ in the germline V gene (reference sequence). V was clipped by 0 bases and J by 3 bases, with 6 bases between them. The CDR3 DNA follows: TGTGCCAGCAGCTTAGCGAAATACTACGAGCAGTACTTC. Protein product: CASSLAKYYEQYF.